Listed here are 31 T cell receptor beta chains from one sample, sequenced in a study of control samples from healthy donors and cancer patients. Here immunoSEQ multiplex PCR was the method, and the copy in TCRdb shows in-frame clones only, minus some. In the table there are some 140,000 clones, around 96% of which are singletons. The sequenced sample was blood. Receptor source: a middle-aged man in good health.

This clone was seen just once. The chain employs TRBV7-9 and TRBJ2-3; D assignment may be TRBD1 or TRBD2 (5 bases each). The length of the CDR3 is 15 residues. Trimming removed 6 bases at V and 1 base at J, with 14 bases between. Germline V gene sequence: CDR1 SEHNR, CDR2 FQNEAQ (reference sequence). CDR3 bases: TGTGCCAGCAGGTCGGCCGGGGCTGGCACAGATACGCAGTATTTT. Its translation: CASRSAGAGTDTQYF.

V gene TRBV7-9 combines with J gene TRBJ1-1; D unresolved. The CDR3 loop spans 13 amino acids. V lost 8 bases to trimming and J lost 1 base, with 11 bases between them. In germline, CDR1 is SEHNR, CDR2 FQNEAQ (reference sequence). CDR3 coding DNA: TGTGCCAGCCGCCCAAGACCGAACACTGAAGCTTTCTTT. Residues: CASRPRPNTEAFF.

V gene TRBV9 combines with J gene TRBJ1-6; no firm D call. The CDR3 extends over 15 amino acids. Germline CDR1 SGDLS, CDR2 YYNGEE. V lost 0 bases and J lost 8, with 12 bases in between. CDR3 protein: CASSVDLGWDSPLHF. In DNA form, the CDR3 reads TGTGCCAGCAGCGTAGATCTGGGTTGGGATTCACCCCTCCACTTT.

The chain couples TRBV5-1 to TRBJ2-6, with D tentatively TRBD1 or TRBD2 (6 bases each). The CDR3 covers 16 residues. The V end lost 3 bases, the J end lost 1 base, and 11 bases lay between the germline ends. The germline V gene has CDR1 SGHRS and CDR2 YFSETQ. CDR3 loop: CASSSQGRSGANVLTF. In DNA form, the CDR3 reads TGCGCCAGCAGCTCCCAGGGGAGGTCTGGGGCCAACGTCCTGACTTTC.

V usage is TRBV21-1 and J usage is TRBJ1-1. TRBV21-1 is described as a pseudogene. The length of the CDR3 is 15 residues. The CDR3 loop reads CASSPLRRTNTEAFF. In DNA, the CDR3 is TGTGCCAGCAGTCCCCTACGGAGGACGAACACTGAAGCTTTCTTT.

The genes are TRBV3-1 (or the pseudogene TRBV3-2) and TRBJ2-7; D possibly uses TRBD1 or TRBD2 (5 bases each). The CDR3 covers 13 residues. V shed 3 bases and J shed 4 bases, with 10 bases lying between them. Germline CDR1 LGHDT, CDR2 YNNKEL (reference sequence). The CDR3 spells CASSHVGTYEQYF. Here the CDR3 DNA reads TGTGCCAGCAGCCACGTCGGGACGTACGAGCAGTACTTC.

The chain employs TRBV6-6 and TRBJ2-7; TRBD2 is a possible D gene (6 bases). CDR1 is MNHNY, CDR2 SVGAGI, per germline (reference sequence). The CDR3 is 9 amino acids. This chain's CDR3 is CGLGGEQYF. CDR3 nucleotides: TGTGGCCTGGGGGGCGAGCAGTACTTC.

This rearrangement joins TRBV19 to TRBJ1-5, with no clear D. Germline V gene sequence: CDR1 LNHDA, CDR2 SQIVND (reference sequence). The V end lost 6 bases, the J end lost 3 bases, and 15 bases lay between the germline ends. This CDR3 is 15 amino acids long. The CDR3 coding sequence is TGTGCCAGTAGCGGGGTCGGTTGGGTCAATCAGCCCCAGCATTTT. This encodes CASSGVGWVNQPQHF.

The V call is TRBV27, the J call TRBJ1-1, with D hard to call. Between the trimmed V and J ends, which lost 4 bases and 3 bases, there was a span of 9 bases. CDR1 MNHEY and CDR2 SMNVEV come from the germline V gene (reference sequence). This CDR3 has 13 residues. The CDR3 loop is CASSYLTDTEAFF. The CDR3, as DNA: TGTGCCAGCAGTTATCTCACGGACACTGAAGCTTTCTTT.

The rearrangement uses TRBV4-3 and TRBJ1-2; 8 bases agree with TRBD1. Germline V gene lookup returns CDR1 LGHNA and CDR2 YSLEER. The V and J ends lost 2 bases and 5 bases, in that order; junction bases with no gene match: 7. CDR3 length: 15 amino acids. CDR3 sequence reads: CASSQSPNRGYGYTF. CDR3 sequence (DNA): TGCGCCAGCAGCCAAAGCCCCAACAGGGGGTATGGCTACACCTTC.

The chain carries TRBV28 and TRBJ1-5; no clear D. CDR1 is MDHEN, CDR2 SYDVKM, per germline. Trimming cost V 7 bases and J 3 bases, with 13 bases left between them. The CDR3 is 14 residues long. The CDR3 reads CASTNDFYNQPQHF. CDR3 in DNA: TGTGCCAGCACCAACGACTTCTACAATCAGCCCCAGCATTTT. Full variable domain (rest looked up from reference TRBV28 and TRBJ1-5): DVKVTQSSRYLVKRTGEKVFLECVQDMDHENMFWYRQDPGLGLRLIYFSYDVKMKEKGDIPEGYSVSREKKERFSLILESASTNQTSMYLCASTNDFYNQPQHFGDGTRLSIL.

The chain joins TRBV6-1 to TRBJ1-1, with D maybe TRBD1 (5 bases). The CDR3 has 14 amino acids. Trimming stripped 1 base from V and 5 bases from J, with 11 bases between. In germline, CDR1 is MNHNS, CDR2 SASEGT. The CDR3 DNA sequence: TGTGCCAGCAGTGAAGGGGTTGGGGGTACTGAAGCTTTCTTT. It encodes CASSEGVGGTEAFF.

This clone appeared once. The genes are TRBV5-1 and TRBJ1-1, with TRBD1 identical over 7 bases. CDR3 length: 13 amino acids. Germline V gene lookup returns CDR1 SGHRS and CDR2 YFSETQ. Trimming took 4 bases from V and 7 from J; bases not matched to a gene: 7. The CDR3 DNA follows: TGCGCCAGCAGCCTCGGGACAGCTCTTGAAGCTTTCTTT. It is translated as CASSLGTALEAFF.

V is TRBV10-3 and J is TRBJ2-1; D remains ambiguous. Germline V gene data show CDR1 as ENHRY and CDR2 as SYGVKD. This CDR3 has 13 residues. V shed 5 bases and J shed 5 bases, with 10 bases lying between them. The CDR3 DNA reads as TGTGCCATCAGTTTTTCCGAAAACAATGAGCAGTTCTTC. It codes for CAISFSENNEQFF.

The chain carries TRBV5-1 and TRBJ2-4; a weak D match, TRBD2 (6 bases). The V end lost 0 bases, the J end lost 8 bases, and 9 bases lay between the germline ends. CDR1 and CDR2 (germline): SGHRS, YFSETQ. The CDR3 extends over 13 amino acids. In nucleotides, the CDR3 is TGCGCCAGCAGCTTGGGCGGGGAGGACATTCAGTACTTC. This encodes CASSLGGEDIQYF.

This chain links TRBV5-1 with TRBJ2-7; 8 bases fit TRBD1. The trim removed 4 bases at V and 2 bases at J, leaving 11 bases unmatched. Germline CDR1 reads SGHRS; CDR2 reads YFSETQ. CDR3 length equals 16 residues. The CDR3: CASSIGGQANTYEQYF. The CDR3 coding sequence is TGCGCCAGCAGCATTGGGGGACAGGCAAACACCTACGAGCAGTACTTC.

The rearrangement links TRBV12-3 or TRBV12-4 to TRBJ2-1, with 7 bases matching TRBD2. V was pared by 3 bases and J by 10 bases, with 3 bases of the junction left unmatched. The CDR3 totals 12 residues. In DNA form, the CDR3 reads TGTGCCAGCAGTTTGGGACTAAGGGAGCAGTTCTTC. This encodes CASSLGLREQFF.

The gene calls are TRBV7-8 and TRBJ2-3; D assignment may be TRBD1 or TRBD2 (6 bases each). Germline lookup yields CDR1 SGHVS and CDR2 FQNEAQ. Trimming removed 5 bases at V and 3 bases at J, with 12 bases between. CDR3 size: 14 residues. CDR3: CASSLGGRTDTQYF. The DNA for the CDR3 is TGTGCCAGCAGCCTGGGGGGCCGGACAGATACGCAGTATTTT.

The V call is TRBV28, the J call TRBJ2-1; 9 bases are shared with TRBD1. CDR3 length: 15 amino acids. V trimming: 6 bases; J trimming: 9 bases; junction bases outside the gene matches: 12. Germline V gene lookup returns CDR1 MDHEN and CDR2 SYDVKM. The CDR3 region is CASSRPGQGVAEQFF. Written as DNA, the CDR3 is TGTGCCAGCAGCAGACCGGGACAGGGAGTCGCTGAGCAGTTCTTC.

The chain combines TRBV6-5 with TRBJ1-5; D possibly corresponds to TRBD1 (6 bases). Trimming pared 8 bases from V and 1 base from J, leaving 15 bases between. This CDR3 is built from 15 residues. Per the germline V gene, CDR1 is MNHEY and CDR2 is SVGAGI. DNA for the CDR3: TGTGCCAGCCTTGGGGGGGCCGGGAGCAATCAGCCCCAGCATTTT. Its protein is CASLGGAGSNQPQHF.

The gene calls are TRBV5-1 and TRBJ2-5; 7 bases fit TRBD1. V dropped 0 bases and J dropped 5; count of bases not matched to a gene: 7. The CDR3 has 15 amino acids. CDR1 and CDR2 (germline): SGHRS, YFSETQ. This CDR3 reads CASSLAVTGYETQYF. CDR3 DNA: TGCGCCAGCAGCTTGGCCGTGACAGGGTACGAGACCCAGTACTTC.

The gene calls are TRBV7-9 and TRBJ1-2; D might be TRBD1 (6 bases). V was clipped by 11 bases and J by 6 bases, with 19 bases between them. Germline CDR1 reads SEHNR; CDR2 reads FQNEAQ (reference sequence). CDR3 length: 13 amino acids. The CDR3 region is CAGRTAANHGYTF. The CDR3 DNA is TGTGCCGGACGGACAGCGGCGAATCATGGCTACACCTTC.

This chain joins TRBV7-2 and TRBJ1-5; a weak D match, TRBD1 (6 bases). The CDR3 sequence is 14 residues long. V lost 5 bases and J lost 5, with 13 bases in between. Germline V lookup: CDR1 SGHTA, CDR2 FQGNSA. CDR3 amino acids: CASSATGPHQPQHF. CDR3 coding DNA: TGTGCCAGCAGCGCAACAGGGCCCCATCAGCCCCAGCATTTT. The full variable domain, its missing parts supplied by reference TRBV7-2 and TRBJ1-5, is GAGVSQSPSNKVTEKGKDVELRCDPISGHTALYWYRQSLGQGLEFLIYFQGNSAPDKSGLPSDRFSAERTGGSVSTLTIQRTQQEDSAVYLCASSATGPHQPQHFGDGTRLSIL.

The sample holds one count of this clone. The chain employs TRBV7-9 and TRBJ1-4; TRBD1 agrees at 9 bases. Germline V lookup: CDR1 SEHNR, CDR2 FQNEAQ (reference sequence). There are 17 residues in the CDR3. With V trimmed by 4 bases and J by 7 bases, 13 bases remained unmatched. In DNA, the CDR3 is TGTGCCAGCAGCTCGGAGGGGACAGGGAGGGCCGGTGAAAAACTGTTTTTT. This translates into CASSSEGTGRAGEKLFF.

This clone was recorded only once. The chain is built from TRBV2 and TRBJ1-2, with TRBD1 matching 10 bases. Unmatched junction bases numbered 10, after V lost 7 bases and J lost 5 bases. Germline V gene lookup returns CDR1 SNHLY and CDR2 FYNNEI. This CDR3 has 15 amino acids. The CDR3 coding sequence is TGTGCCAGCACTGCGCCGGGACAGGGGAAATATGGCTACACCTTC. This codes for CASTAPGQGKYGYTF.

This clone was observed a few times. Other DNA sequences of this sample code for an identical CDR3. The CDR3 DNA is TGTGCCAGCAGTTACGTGGGACAGGACACCGGGGAGCTGTTTTTT. This encodes CASSYVGQDTGELFF. The V call is TRBV6-2 or TRBV6-3, the J call TRBJ2-2, with 8 bases fitting TRBD1. Germline CDR1 reads MNHEY; CDR2 reads SVGEGT. The CDR3 loop spans 15 amino acids. V lost 2 bases to trimming and J lost 3 bases; unmatched junction nucleotides: 2.

This chain joins TRBV9 and TRBJ1-3; D not certain. V was clipped by 4 bases and J by 0 bases, with 17 bases between them. The CDR3 has 17 residues. Germline assignment: CDR1 SGDLS and CDR2 YYNGEE. As DNA, the CDR3 is TGTGCCAGCAGCCTCACTGGCAACCACTACTCTGGAAACACCATATATTTT. It encodes CASSLTGNHYSGNTIYF.

The chain has TRBV4-1 and TRBJ1-1; D ambiguous. The CDR3 extends over 14 amino acids. The V end lost 4 bases, the J end lost 0 bases, and 9 bases lay between the germline ends. Germline loops: CDR1 MGHRA, CDR2 YSYEKL. The CDR3 nucleotides are TGCGCCAGCAGCCGGGCAACCATGAACACTGAAGCTTTCTTT. This codes for CASSRATMNTEAFF.

Turning to this clone: Other DNA sequences in the sample encode the same CDR3. This rearrangement joins TRBV28 to TRBJ1-1; 7 bases fit TRBD1. With V trimmed by 9 bases and J by 4 bases, 11 bases remained unmatched. CDR1 is MDHEN and CDR2 is SYDVKM in the germline V gene. There are 14 residues in the CDR3. Here the CDR3 DNA reads TGTGCCAGTAGCCCAGGGGGGCGAGGCACTGAAGCTTTCTTT. Translated, it gives CASSPGGRGTEAFF.

The chain uses TRBV7-3 and TRBJ1-1, with a tentative D call TRBD1 (5 bases). This CDR3 is built from 13 residues. The V end lost 2 bases, the J end lost 4 bases, and 8 bases lay between the germline ends. Germline values: CDR1 SGHTA, CDR2 FQGTGA. The CDR3 region is CASSLGGVTEAFF. The CDR3 DNA reads as TGTGCCAGCAGCTTAGGGGGGGTCACTGAAGCTTTCTTT. Supplemented by reference TRBV7-3 and TRBJ1-1, the full variable domain reads GAGVSQTPSNKVTEKGKYVELRCDPISGHTALYWYRQSLGQGPEFLIYFQGTGAADDSGLPNDRFFAVRPEGSVSTLKIQRTERGDSAVYLCASSLGGVTEAFFGQGTRLTVV.

The gene calls are TRBV4-3 and TRBJ1-2, with 10 bases fitting TRBD1. This CDR3 is 17 amino acids long. CDR1 LGHNA and CDR2 YSLEER come from the germline V gene. V lost 0 bases and J lost 8; bases outside the gene matches: 12. The CDR3 DNA reads as TGCGCCAGCAGCCAAGATCGTCGGGACAGGGGAAACGGGGGCTACACCTTC. Translated: CASSQDRRDRGNGGYTF.